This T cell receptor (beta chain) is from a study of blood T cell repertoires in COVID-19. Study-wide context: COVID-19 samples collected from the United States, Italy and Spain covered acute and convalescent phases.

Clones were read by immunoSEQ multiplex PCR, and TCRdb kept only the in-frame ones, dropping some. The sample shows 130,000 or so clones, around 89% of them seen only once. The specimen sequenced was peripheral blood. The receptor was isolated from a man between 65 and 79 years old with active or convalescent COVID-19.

The DNA of the CDR3 is TGTGCCAGCAGTTTATCCGGGGTCCCTGAAGCTTTCTTT. It encodes CASSLSGVPEAFF. The chain uses TRBV27 and TRBJ1-1, with no clear D. Per germline, CDR1 MNHEY and CDR2 SMNVEV (reference sequence). This CDR3 comprises 13 residues. V gave up 0 bases and J gave up 6 bases, with 8 bases separating them.